The 17 T cell receptor beta chains below all came from one sample that was sequenced in a study of blood T cell repertoires in COVID-19. Sequencing used immunoSEQ multiplex PCR; TCRdb keeps in-frame clones, though not all of them. The table records around 100,000 clones, roughly four fifths of them present only once. The sequencing input was peripheral blood. Every receptor here comes from a man older than 75 with COVID-19, enrolled during active disease.

The chain combines TRBV6-5 with TRBJ1-4; no reliable D call. V lost 5 bases, J lost 7 bases, and 11 bases lay in between. This CDR3 contains 13 residues. Germline CDR1 is MNHEY and CDR2 is SVGAGI. The CDR3 DNA follows: TGTGCCAGCAGTCTGGAGGCAAGTGAAAAACTGTTTTTT. It yields the protein CASSLEASEKLFF.

The chain has TRBV6-5 and TRBJ2-7; D uncertain. This CDR3 spans 11 amino acids. Germline V gives CDR1 MNHEY, CDR2 SVGAGI. Trimming left V 8 bases short and J 5 bases short, with 10 bases between. This CDR3 reads CASLLSDEQYF. CDR3 coding DNA: TGTGCCAGCCTCCTCTCGGACGAGCAGTACTTC.

The CDR3 loop is CASSERMDTEAFF. DNA for the CDR3: TGTGCCAGCAGTGAGAGGATGGACACTGAAGCTTTCTTT. V is TRBV2 and J is TRBJ1-1; D not certain. The germline V gene encodes CDR1 SNHLY and CDR2 FYNNEI. V lost 3 bases to trimming and J lost 3 bases, with 8 bases between them. There are 13 residues in the CDR3.

This clone has just one count. V gene TRBV6-5 combines with J gene TRBJ2-5; D possibly corresponds to TRBD1 (5 bases). The CDR3 spans 13 residues. V lost 7 bases to trimming and J lost 8 bases, with 17 bases between them. Germline values: CDR1 MNHEY, CDR2 SVGAGI. This chain's CDR3 is CASNPKGVGTQYF. CDR3 DNA sequence: TGTGCCAGCAACCCAAAAGGGGTGGGTACCCAGTACTTC.

The rearrangement uses TRBV6-5 and TRBJ1-5; no definite D call. This CDR3 is built from 13 residues. The V end lost 9 bases, the J end lost 4 bases, and 13 bases lay between the germline ends. In germline, CDR1 is MNHEY, CDR2 SVGAGI. CDR3 DNA: TGTGCCAGTGTGCTACAGAGAAATCAGCCCCAGCATTTT. It specifies CASVLQRNQPQHF.

V is TRBV2 and J is TRBJ1-5; the match to TRBD1 covers 7 bases. Germline lookup yields CDR1 SNHLY and CDR2 FYNNEI. The CDR3 is made up of 16 amino acids. Trimming removed 6 bases from V and 1 base from J; junction bases left unmatched: 9. CDR3 coding DNA: TGTGCCAGCAGCTTGCAGGGGGGTAGGAGCAATCAGCCCCAGCATTTT. Encoded protein: CASSLQGGRSNQPQHF.

This clone has more than one count but fewer than ten. This chain joins TRBV19 and TRBJ1-6; maybe TRBD1 (6 bases). V was cut by 9 bases and J by 11 bases, with 17 bases left in between. This CDR3 comprises 13 residues. The germline V gene encodes CDR1 LNHDA and CDR2 SQIVND (reference sequence). The CDR3: CASRGQGFTPLHF. The CDR3, as DNA: TGTGCCAGCAGAGGGCAGGGGTTTACACCCCTCCACTTT. Full variable domain (remainder filled in from reference TRBV19 and TRBJ1-6): DGGITQSPKYLFRKEGQNVTLSCEQNLNHDAMYWYRQDPGQGLRLIYYSQIVNDFQKGDIAEGYSVSREKKESFPLTVTSAQKNPTAFYLCASRGQGFTPLHFGNGTRLTVT.

The J gene is TRBJ1-5, the V gene TRBV18, with 8 nucleotides matching TRBD1. V shed 2 bases and J 6 bases; nucleotides not matched to a gene: 9. From germline, CDR1 is KGHSH and CDR2 LQKENI. The CDR3 is 16 amino acids. The CDR3 sequence is CASSPSPGGAGQPQHF. Written as DNA, the CDR3 is TGTGCCAGCTCACCAAGCCCAGGGGGCGCAGGTCAGCCCCAGCATTTT.

V gene TRBV3-1 (or the pseudogene TRBV3-2) combines with J gene TRBJ2-1, with 8 bases aligning to TRBD2. Germline lookup yields CDR1 LGHDT and CDR2 YNNKEL (reference sequence). The V and J ends lost 0 bases and 5 bases, in that order; junction bases with no gene match: 9. The CDR3 has 17 amino acids. The CDR3 DNA follows: TGTGCCAGCAGCCAAGATCTGGGACTAGGGATCAACAATGAGCAGTTCTTC. Translation gives CASSQDLGLGINNEQFF.

The chain has TRBV5-1 and TRBJ2-1; D possibly corresponds to TRBD2 (6 bases). The V gene lost 0 bases and the J gene lost 9 bases, with 19 bases spanning the gap. CDR1 and CDR2 from the germline V gene are SGHRS and YFSETQ. This CDR3 spans 16 amino acids. The CDR3 nucleotides read TGCGCCAGCAGCTTGGTAGGCCGGGGACTTGGGGGTGAGCAGTTCTTC. The encoded protein is CASSLVGRGLGGEQFF.

This clone was detected a few times. Different DNA sequences within this sample yield the same CDR3. The gene calls are TRBV5-1 and TRBJ1-6; 8 bases fit TRBD1. CDR1 is SGHRS, CDR2 YFSETQ, per germline. The length of the CDR3 is 14 residues. V lost 0 bases and J lost 7; bases outside the gene matches: 0. The DNA for the CDR3 is TGCGCCAGCAGCTTGGGACAGGGGAATTCACCCCTCCACTTT. Translating gives CASSLGQGNSPLHF.

J is TRBJ2-1 and V is TRBV6-6; 8 positions match TRBD1. The germline V gene has CDR1 MNHNY and CDR2 SVGAGI (reference sequence). The CDR3 is 15 residues long. V shed 8 bases and J 3 bases; nucleotides not matched to a gene: 9. CDR3 loop: CASQTPGGLYNEQFF. CDR3 bases: TGTGCCAGCCAAACCCCAGGGGGCCTCTACAATGAGCAGTTCTTC.

This rearrangement joins TRBV30 to TRBJ2-5; D not resolved. This CDR3 has 11 residues. V was shortened by 0 bases and J by 5 bases, with 4 bases between the two germline ends. Germline V gene data show CDR1 as GTSNPN and CDR2 as SVGIG (reference sequence). The CDR3 nucleotides are TGTGCCTGGAGTGTACGGGAGACCCAGTACTTC. Translated, it gives CAWSVRETQYF.

This chain connects TRBV11-2 to TRBJ2-5; TRBD2 matches at 8 bases. From germline, CDR1 is SGHAT and CDR2 FQNNGV. V was pared by 3 bases and J by 7 bases, with 4 bases of the junction left unmatched. The CDR3 extends over 13 amino acids. CDR3 DNA: TGTGCCAGCAGCTTGTCCGCGGGGGGGACCCAGTACTTC. Translation: CASSLSAGGTQYF.

J is TRBJ1-6 and V is TRBV27; 8 bases map to TRBD1. Germline V gene lookup returns CDR1 MNHEY and CDR2 SMNVEV (reference sequence). J was trimmed by 2 bases and V by 5 bases; bases with no gene match: 11. CDR3 size: 18 residues. In nucleotides, the CDR3 is TGTGCCAGCAGTCCGGGGACAGGTCGGGTAACCTATAATTCACCCCTCCACTTT. Translating gives CASSPGTGRVTYNSPLHF.

The V call is TRBV4-2, the J call TRBJ2-1; D is undetermined. The CDR3 length is 13 residues. Germline CDR1 is LGHNA and CDR2 is YNFKEQ. Trimming cost V 1 base and J 5 bases, with 6 bases left between them. CDR3 bases: TGTGCCAGCAGCCAAGGGCCAAACAATGAGCAGTTCTTC. Its protein is CASSQGPNNEQFF.

This clone was recorded a few times. This rearrangement joins TRBV5-5 to TRBJ2-1; 12 bases line up with TRBD2. Unmatched junction bases numbered 7, after V lost 4 bases and J lost 2 bases. Germline CDR1 and CDR2: SGHKS and YYEKEE (reference sequence). This CDR3 is 17 amino acids long. The CDR3 DNA reads as TGTGCCAGCAGCAGGACTAGCGGGAACCTCCCCTACAATGAGCAGTTCTTC. This sequence encodes CASSRTSGNLPYNEQFF.